The clone carrying this T cell receptor (beta chain) has at least ten counts. These data belong to a study of T cells in Graves' hyperthyroidism and ophthalmopathy. The source material, RNA transcripts, was used to amplify TCR beta CDR3 regions. A first-round RT-PCR of the TCR CDR3 used the HTBI primer set. TCRdb reprocessed the multiplex PCR reads with MiXCR, giving one entry per CDR3 protein. The top ten hold 20% to 25% of the sample, which has around 300,000 distinct CDR3 sequences, about 14% seen once. V was cut by 7 bases and J by 8 bases, with 15 bases left in between. In germline, CDR1 is SGHAT, CDR2 FQNNGV. The CDR3 runs 13 residues.

Sequencing was performed on blood. This chain connects TRBV11-2 to TRBJ2-4; tentatively, D is TRBD2 (6 bases). The TCR originated in a woman under 40 with Graves' hyperthyroidism. The CDR3 nucleotides read TGTGCCAGCACCCGGGATTGGGGGGACATTCAGTACTTC. This translates into CASTRDWGDIQYF. The full variable domain, its missing parts supplied by reference TRBV11-2 and TRBJ2-4, is EAGVAQSPRYKIIEKRQSVAFWCNPISGHATLYWYQQILGQGPKLLIQFQNNGVVDDSQLPKDRFSAERLKGVDSTLKIQPAKLEDSAVYLCASTRDWGDIQYFGAGTRLSVL.